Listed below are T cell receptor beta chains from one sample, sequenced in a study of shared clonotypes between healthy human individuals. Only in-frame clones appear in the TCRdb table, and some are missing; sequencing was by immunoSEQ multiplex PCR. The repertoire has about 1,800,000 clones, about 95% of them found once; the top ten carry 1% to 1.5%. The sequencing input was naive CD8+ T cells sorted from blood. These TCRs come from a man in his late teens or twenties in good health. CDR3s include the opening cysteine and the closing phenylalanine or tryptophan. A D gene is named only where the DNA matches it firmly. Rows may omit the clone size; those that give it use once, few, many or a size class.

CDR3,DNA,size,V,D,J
CASRDSSSYEQYF,TGTGCCAGCCGGGACTCGAGCTCCTACGAGCAGTACTTC,NA,TRBV7-9,NA,TRBJ2-7
CASSSTVGGVLNTEAFF,TGTGCCAGCAGCTCTACTGTTGGGGGCGTCCTGAACACTGAAGCTTTCTTT,NA,TRBV11-2,NA,TRBJ1-1
CASSQSPRFYGYTF,TGTGCCAGCAGCCAGTCACCAAGATTCTATGGCTACACCTTC,once,TRBV6-5,NA,TRBJ1-2
CASSEGQTEAFF,TGTGCCAGCAGCGAGGGACAGACTGAAGCTTTCTTT,NA,TRBV6-6,TRBD1,TRBJ1-1
CASSSLQGQPQHF,TGTGCCAGCAGCTCACTCCAGGGACAGCCCCAGCATTTT,once,TRBV7-6,NA,TRBJ1-5
CASSLGQVRGLNTEAFF,TGTGCCAGCAGCTTGGGGCAAGTTCGGGGGCTGAACACTGAAGCTTTCTTT,NA,TRBV5-4,NA,TRBJ1-1
CATSEDMNTEAFF,TGTGCCACCAGCGAGGACATGAACACTGAAGCTTTCTTT,NA,TRBV15,NA,TRBJ1-1
CASSSTLAGFPEQYF,TGTGCCAGCAGTAGTACGCTAGCGGGGTTTCCAGAGCAGTACTTC,NA,TRBV7-9,TRBD2,TRBJ2-7
CASSPGGRNEKLFF,TGTGCCAGCAGCCCCGGGGGGCGTAATGAAAAACTGTTTTTT,NA,TRBV11-2,NA,TRBJ1-4
CASYPRGDTDTQYF,TGTGCCAGCTATCCCCGAGGGGACACAGATACGCAGTATTTT,NA,TRBV27,NA,TRBJ2-3
CASSQGLAGGPGTGELFF,TGCGCCAGCAGCCAAGGACTAGCGGGAGGGCCGGGTACCGGGGAGCTGTTTTTT,once,TRBV4-3,TRBD2,TRBJ2-2
CASSPDRDGKLFF,TGTGCCAGCAGCCCGGACAGGGATGGAAAACTGTTTTTT,NA,TRBV13,TRBD1,TRBJ1-4
CAWSEGAGELFF,TGTGCCTGGAGTGAGGGGGCCGGGGAGCTGTTTTTT,few,TRBV30,NA,TRBJ2-2
CASSSRDALNTEAFF,TGTGCCAGCAGCTCCAGAGACGCCCTGAACACTGAAGCTTTCTTT,NA,TRBV13,NA,TRBJ1-1
CASSFGTELKQFF,TGTGCCAGCAGCTTTGGTACAGAGCTAAAACAGTTCTTC,NA,TRBV11-2,NA,TRBJ2-1
CASSREVFLGHEQYF,TGTGCCAGCAGCCGCGAGGTCTTCCTCGGCCACGAGCAGTACTTC,NA,TRBV5-8,NA,TRBJ2-7
CASSLDLGAGQPQHF,TGTGCCAGCAGCTTAGATCTGGGGGCCGGACAGCCCCAGCATTTT,NA,TRBV11-2,NA,TRBJ1-5
CASSLSGGYEQYF,TGTGCCAGCAGTTTATCCGGCGGTTACGAGCAGTACTTC,NA,TRBV28,NA,TRBJ2-7
CASSRLSGTGPSPYGYTF,TGTGCCAGCAGCCGCCTGTCCGGGACAGGGCCATCACCCTATGGCTACACCTTC,NA,TRBV27,TRBD1,TRBJ1-2
CATSPTSGTAYEQYF,TGTGCCACCAGCCCGACTAGCGGGACTGCCTACGAGCAGTACTTC,NA,TRBV15,TRBD2,TRBJ2-7
CASSLLGYTTDTQYF,TGTGCCAGCAGTTTATTGGGCTATACGACAGATACGCAGTATTTT,NA,TRBV27,NA,TRBJ2-3
CASSEYEGREYGYTF,TGTGCCAGCAGTGAATACGAGGGGAGGGAGTATGGCTACACCTTC,NA,TRBV25-1,NA,TRBJ1-2
CASSEAGAGRETQYF,TGTGCCAGCAGTGAAGCAGGAGCGGGACGGGAGACCCAGTACTTC,NA,TRBV2,TRBD2,TRBJ2-5
CASSLEAGSNQPQHF,TGTGCCAGCAGCTTAGAGGCAGGGAGCAATCAGCCCCAGCATTTT,NA,TRBV7-6,NA,TRBJ1-5
CASSLTMGGLDTGELFF,TGTGCCAGCAGCTTGACTATGGGGGGATTGGACACCGGGGAGCTGTTTTTT,once,TRBV5-5,NA,TRBJ2-2
CATSRVTEATYEQYF,TGTGCCACCAGCAGAGTGACAGAGGCCACCTACGAGCAGTACTTC,NA,TRBV15,NA,TRBJ2-7
CAGSKIHSGANVLTF,TGTGCCGGCAGCAAGATCCACTCTGGGGCCAACGTCCTGACTTTC,NA,TRBV2,NA,TRBJ2-6
CASSQAFLGNFGYTF,TGCGCCAGCAGCCAAGCCTTTTTGGGGAACTTTGGCTACACCTTC,NA,TRBV4-1,NA,TRBJ1-2
CASSLLQGRTSGIYNEQFF,TGTGCCAGCAGCTTACTTCAGGGACGGACTAGCGGGATTTACAATGAGCAGTTCTTC,NA,TRBV7-9,TRBD2,TRBJ2-1